This record concerns one T cell receptor (beta chain) sequence. Its antigen is undetermined. Assay: immunoSEQ multiplex PCR; the TCRdb copy retains only in-frame clones and omits some. The sample contains 70,000 to 95,000 clones, more than 85% of which appear only once. The sample originates from a study of T cell responses to AZD1222 COVID-19 vaccine. Germline V gives CDR1 MDHEN, CDR2 SYDVKM. V was trimmed by 5 bases and J by 4 bases, leaving 8 bases between them. The CDR3 extends over 12 amino acids. Overall study findings and caveats: As reported, nearly half of all spike-specific TCRs target variant regions that are unmutated. Mostly white British, mostly female donors; authors suggested clonal diversity may be underestimated.

The input for sequencing was peripheral blood, taken 28 days after the second AZD1222 dose. The source is an adult who received the AZD1222 COVID-19 vaccine. This rearrangement joins TRBV28 to TRBJ1-2; tentatively, D is TRBD1 (6 bases). In nucleotides, the CDR3 is TGTGCCAGCAGTCCAGGGGCCTATGGCTACACCTTC. This translates into CASSPGAYGYTF.